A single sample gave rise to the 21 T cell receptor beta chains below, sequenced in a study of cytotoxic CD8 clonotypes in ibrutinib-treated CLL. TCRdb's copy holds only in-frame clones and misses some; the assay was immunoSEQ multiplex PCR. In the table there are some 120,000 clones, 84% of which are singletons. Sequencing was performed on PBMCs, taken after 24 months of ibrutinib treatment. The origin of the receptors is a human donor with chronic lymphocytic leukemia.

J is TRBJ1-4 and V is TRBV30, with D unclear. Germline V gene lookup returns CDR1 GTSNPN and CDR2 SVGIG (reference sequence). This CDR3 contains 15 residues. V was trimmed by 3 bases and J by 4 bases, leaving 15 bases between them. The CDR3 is CAWRGDGVGNEKLFF. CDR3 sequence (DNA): TGTGCCTGGAGGGGCGATGGGGTGGGTAATGAAAAACTGTTTTTT. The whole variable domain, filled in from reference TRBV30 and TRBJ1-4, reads SQTIHQWPATLVQPVGSPLSLECTVEGTSNPNLYWYRQAAGRGLQLLFYSVGIGQISSEVPQNLSASRPQDRQFILSSKKLLLSDSGFYLCAWRGDGVGNEKLFFGSGTQLSVL.

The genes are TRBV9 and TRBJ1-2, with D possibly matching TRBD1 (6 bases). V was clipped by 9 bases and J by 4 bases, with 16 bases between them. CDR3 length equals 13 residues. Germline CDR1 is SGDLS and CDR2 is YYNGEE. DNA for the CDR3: TGTGCCAACCGAGTACAGGGCCGCTATGGCTACACCTTC. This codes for CANRVQGRYGYTF.

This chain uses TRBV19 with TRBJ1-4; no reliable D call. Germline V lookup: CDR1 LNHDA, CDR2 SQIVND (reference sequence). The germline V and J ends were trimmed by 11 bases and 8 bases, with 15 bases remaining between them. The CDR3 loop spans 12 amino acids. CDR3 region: CASQSRREKLFF. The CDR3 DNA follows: TGTGCCTCACAATCGAGGAGGGAAAAACTGTTTTTT.

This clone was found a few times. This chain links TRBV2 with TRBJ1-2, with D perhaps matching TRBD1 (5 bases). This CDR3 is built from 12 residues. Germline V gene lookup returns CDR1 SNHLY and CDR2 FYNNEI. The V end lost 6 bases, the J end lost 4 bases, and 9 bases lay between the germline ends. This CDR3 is CASRSGPYGYTF. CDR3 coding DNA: TGTGCCAGCAGGTCAGGGCCCTATGGCTACACCTTC.

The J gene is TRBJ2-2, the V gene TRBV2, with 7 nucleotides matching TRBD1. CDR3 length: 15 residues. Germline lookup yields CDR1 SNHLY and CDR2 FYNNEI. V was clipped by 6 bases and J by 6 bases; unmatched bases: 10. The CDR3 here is CASRPDRALAGELFF. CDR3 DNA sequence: TGTGCCAGCAGACCCGACAGGGCCCTGGCCGGGGAGCTGTTTTTT.

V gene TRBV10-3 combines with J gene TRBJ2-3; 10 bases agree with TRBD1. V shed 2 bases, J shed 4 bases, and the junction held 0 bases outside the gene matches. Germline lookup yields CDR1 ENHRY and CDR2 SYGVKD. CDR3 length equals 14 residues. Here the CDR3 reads CAISEGQGADTQYF. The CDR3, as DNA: TGTGCCATCAGTGAGGGACAGGGGGCAGATACGCAGTATTTT.

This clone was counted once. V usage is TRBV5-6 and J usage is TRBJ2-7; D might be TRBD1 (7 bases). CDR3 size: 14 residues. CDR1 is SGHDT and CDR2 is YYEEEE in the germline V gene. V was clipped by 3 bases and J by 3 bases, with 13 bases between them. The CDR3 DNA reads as TGTGCCAGCAGCTCTGGGACAGCGGGCTACGAGCAGTACTTC. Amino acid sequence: CASSSGTAGYEQYF.

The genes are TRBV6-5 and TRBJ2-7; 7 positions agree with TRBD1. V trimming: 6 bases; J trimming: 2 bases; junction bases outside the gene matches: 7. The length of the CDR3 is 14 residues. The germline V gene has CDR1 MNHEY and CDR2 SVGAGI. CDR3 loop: CASSRSGQTYEQYF. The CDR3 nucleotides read TGTGCCAGCAGCCGCTCGGGACAGACCTACGAGCAGTACTTC.

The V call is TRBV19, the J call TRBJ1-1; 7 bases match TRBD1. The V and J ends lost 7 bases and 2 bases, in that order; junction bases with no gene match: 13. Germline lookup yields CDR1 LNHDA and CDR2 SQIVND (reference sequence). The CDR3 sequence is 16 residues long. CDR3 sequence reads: CASTHEGARRNTEAFF. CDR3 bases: TGTGCCAGTACCCACGAGGGGGCCCGCCGTAACACTGAAGCTTTCTTT.

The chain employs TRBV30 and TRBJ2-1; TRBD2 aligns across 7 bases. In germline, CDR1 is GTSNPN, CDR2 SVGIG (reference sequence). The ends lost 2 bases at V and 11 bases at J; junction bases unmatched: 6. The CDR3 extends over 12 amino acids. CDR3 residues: CAWSFAGEQQFF. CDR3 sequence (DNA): TGTGCCTGGAGTTTCGCGGGGGAGCAGCAGTTCTTC.

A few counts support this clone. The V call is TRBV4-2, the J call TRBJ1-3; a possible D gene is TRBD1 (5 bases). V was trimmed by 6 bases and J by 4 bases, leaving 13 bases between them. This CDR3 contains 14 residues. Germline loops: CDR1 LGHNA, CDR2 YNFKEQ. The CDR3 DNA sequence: TGTGCCAGCAGGGGGCGTACGGGGGGAAACACCATATATTTT. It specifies CASRGRTGGNTIYF.

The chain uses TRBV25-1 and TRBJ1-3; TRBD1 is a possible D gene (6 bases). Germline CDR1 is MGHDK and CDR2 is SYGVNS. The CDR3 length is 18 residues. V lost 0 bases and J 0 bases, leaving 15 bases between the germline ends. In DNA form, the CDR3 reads TGTGCCAGCAGTGAATATGGGGGGCTACAAAGCTCTGGAAACACCATATATTTT. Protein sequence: CASSEYGGLQSSGNTIYF.

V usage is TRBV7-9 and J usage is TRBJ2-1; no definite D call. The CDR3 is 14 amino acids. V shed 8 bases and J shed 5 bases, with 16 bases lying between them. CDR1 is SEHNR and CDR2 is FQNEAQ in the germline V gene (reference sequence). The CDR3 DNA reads TGTGCCAGCCAGAGAGTCGGGCGTAACAATGAGCAGTTCTTC. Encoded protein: CASQRVGRNNEQFF.

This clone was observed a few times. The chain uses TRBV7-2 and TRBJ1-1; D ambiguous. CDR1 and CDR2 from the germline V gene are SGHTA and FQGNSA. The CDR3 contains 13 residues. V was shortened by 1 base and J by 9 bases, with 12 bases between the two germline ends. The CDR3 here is CASSLDFPGKAFF. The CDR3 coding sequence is TGTGCCAGCAGCTTAGATTTCCCGGGTAAAGCTTTCTTT.

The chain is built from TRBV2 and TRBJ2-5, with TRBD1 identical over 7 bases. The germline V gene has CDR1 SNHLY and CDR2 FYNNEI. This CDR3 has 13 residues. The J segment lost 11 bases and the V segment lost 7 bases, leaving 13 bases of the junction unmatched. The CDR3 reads CASMGTASAGQYF. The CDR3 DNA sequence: TGTGCCAGCATGGGGACAGCATCAGCCGGGCAGTACTTC.

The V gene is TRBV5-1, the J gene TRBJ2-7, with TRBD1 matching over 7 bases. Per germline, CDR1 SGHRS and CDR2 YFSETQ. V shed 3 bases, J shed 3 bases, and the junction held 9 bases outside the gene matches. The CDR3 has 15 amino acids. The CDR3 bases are TGCGCCAGCAGCTACTTACCGGGACAGCTCTACGAGCAGTACTTC. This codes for CASSYLPGQLYEQYF.

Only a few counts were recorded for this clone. The CDR3 sequence is CASSSMTGGVTGELFF. The CDR3 region has the DNA TGTGCCAGCAGCTCGATGACAGGGGGCGTTACCGGGGAGCTGTTTTTT. V is TRBV7-9 and J is TRBJ2-2; 10 bases are a match to TRBD1. The V gene end was trimmed by 4 bases and the J gene end by 5 bases; junction bases not matched to a gene: 7. Germline values: CDR1 SEHNR, CDR2 FQNEAQ (reference sequence). There are 16 residues in the CDR3.

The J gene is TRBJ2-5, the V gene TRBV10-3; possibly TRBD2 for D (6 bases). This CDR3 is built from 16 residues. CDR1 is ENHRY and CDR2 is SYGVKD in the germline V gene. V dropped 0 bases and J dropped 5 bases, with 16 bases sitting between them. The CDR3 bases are TGTGCCATCAGTGAGTCGGTAAAGGGAGGACTTGAGACCCAGTACTTC. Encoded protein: CAISESVKGGLETQYF.

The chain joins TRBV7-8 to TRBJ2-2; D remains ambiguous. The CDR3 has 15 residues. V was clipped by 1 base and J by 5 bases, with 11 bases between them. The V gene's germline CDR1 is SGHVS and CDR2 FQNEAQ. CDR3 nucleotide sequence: TGTGCCAGCAGCTTAGTAGGGCCTGAGACCGGGGAGCTGTTTTTT. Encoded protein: CASSLVGPETGELFF.

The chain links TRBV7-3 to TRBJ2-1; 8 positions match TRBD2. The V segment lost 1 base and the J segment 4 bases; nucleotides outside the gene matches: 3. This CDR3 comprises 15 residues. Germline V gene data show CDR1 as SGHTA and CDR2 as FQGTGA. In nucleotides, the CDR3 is TGTGCCAGCAGCTTAAACACGGGGGGGTACAATGAGCAGTTCTTC. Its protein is CASSLNTGGYNEQFF.

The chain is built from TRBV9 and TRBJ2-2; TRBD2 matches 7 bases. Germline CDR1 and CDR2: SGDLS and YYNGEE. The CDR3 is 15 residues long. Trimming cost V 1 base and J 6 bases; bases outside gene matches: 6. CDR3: CASSVFTSVSGELFF. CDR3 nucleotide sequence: TGTGCCAGCAGCGTATTTACTAGCGTCTCCGGGGAGCTGTTTTTT.